This TCR beta chain was identified during a study of shared clonotypes between healthy human individuals. Study-wide points: Clonotype sharing across a few donors was observed for around 5% of naive CD4 clonotypes.

The CDR3 sequence is 12 residues long. V was cut by 3 bases and J by 6 bases, with 7 bases left in between. Per the germline V gene, CDR1 is MNHEY and CDR2 is SMNVEV (reference sequence). Assay used: immunoSEQ multiplex PCR; TCRdb lists only in-frame clones, some missing. The data contain about 2 million clones, about 95% of them singletons. CD45RO-negative, CCR7-positively selected cells formed the naive CD8 fraction, excluding terminally differentiated effector memory CD45RA+ cells. Comment on this clone: The antigen is undetermined.

The specimen was naive CD8+ T cells sorted from blood. The TCR sequence derives from a man between 18 and 35 years old in good health. The V gene is TRBV27, the J gene TRBJ2-3, with D uncertain. The CDR3 protein is CASSLPEDTQYF. CDR3 in DNA: TGTGCCAGCAGTTTGCCCGAGGATACGCAGTATTTT.